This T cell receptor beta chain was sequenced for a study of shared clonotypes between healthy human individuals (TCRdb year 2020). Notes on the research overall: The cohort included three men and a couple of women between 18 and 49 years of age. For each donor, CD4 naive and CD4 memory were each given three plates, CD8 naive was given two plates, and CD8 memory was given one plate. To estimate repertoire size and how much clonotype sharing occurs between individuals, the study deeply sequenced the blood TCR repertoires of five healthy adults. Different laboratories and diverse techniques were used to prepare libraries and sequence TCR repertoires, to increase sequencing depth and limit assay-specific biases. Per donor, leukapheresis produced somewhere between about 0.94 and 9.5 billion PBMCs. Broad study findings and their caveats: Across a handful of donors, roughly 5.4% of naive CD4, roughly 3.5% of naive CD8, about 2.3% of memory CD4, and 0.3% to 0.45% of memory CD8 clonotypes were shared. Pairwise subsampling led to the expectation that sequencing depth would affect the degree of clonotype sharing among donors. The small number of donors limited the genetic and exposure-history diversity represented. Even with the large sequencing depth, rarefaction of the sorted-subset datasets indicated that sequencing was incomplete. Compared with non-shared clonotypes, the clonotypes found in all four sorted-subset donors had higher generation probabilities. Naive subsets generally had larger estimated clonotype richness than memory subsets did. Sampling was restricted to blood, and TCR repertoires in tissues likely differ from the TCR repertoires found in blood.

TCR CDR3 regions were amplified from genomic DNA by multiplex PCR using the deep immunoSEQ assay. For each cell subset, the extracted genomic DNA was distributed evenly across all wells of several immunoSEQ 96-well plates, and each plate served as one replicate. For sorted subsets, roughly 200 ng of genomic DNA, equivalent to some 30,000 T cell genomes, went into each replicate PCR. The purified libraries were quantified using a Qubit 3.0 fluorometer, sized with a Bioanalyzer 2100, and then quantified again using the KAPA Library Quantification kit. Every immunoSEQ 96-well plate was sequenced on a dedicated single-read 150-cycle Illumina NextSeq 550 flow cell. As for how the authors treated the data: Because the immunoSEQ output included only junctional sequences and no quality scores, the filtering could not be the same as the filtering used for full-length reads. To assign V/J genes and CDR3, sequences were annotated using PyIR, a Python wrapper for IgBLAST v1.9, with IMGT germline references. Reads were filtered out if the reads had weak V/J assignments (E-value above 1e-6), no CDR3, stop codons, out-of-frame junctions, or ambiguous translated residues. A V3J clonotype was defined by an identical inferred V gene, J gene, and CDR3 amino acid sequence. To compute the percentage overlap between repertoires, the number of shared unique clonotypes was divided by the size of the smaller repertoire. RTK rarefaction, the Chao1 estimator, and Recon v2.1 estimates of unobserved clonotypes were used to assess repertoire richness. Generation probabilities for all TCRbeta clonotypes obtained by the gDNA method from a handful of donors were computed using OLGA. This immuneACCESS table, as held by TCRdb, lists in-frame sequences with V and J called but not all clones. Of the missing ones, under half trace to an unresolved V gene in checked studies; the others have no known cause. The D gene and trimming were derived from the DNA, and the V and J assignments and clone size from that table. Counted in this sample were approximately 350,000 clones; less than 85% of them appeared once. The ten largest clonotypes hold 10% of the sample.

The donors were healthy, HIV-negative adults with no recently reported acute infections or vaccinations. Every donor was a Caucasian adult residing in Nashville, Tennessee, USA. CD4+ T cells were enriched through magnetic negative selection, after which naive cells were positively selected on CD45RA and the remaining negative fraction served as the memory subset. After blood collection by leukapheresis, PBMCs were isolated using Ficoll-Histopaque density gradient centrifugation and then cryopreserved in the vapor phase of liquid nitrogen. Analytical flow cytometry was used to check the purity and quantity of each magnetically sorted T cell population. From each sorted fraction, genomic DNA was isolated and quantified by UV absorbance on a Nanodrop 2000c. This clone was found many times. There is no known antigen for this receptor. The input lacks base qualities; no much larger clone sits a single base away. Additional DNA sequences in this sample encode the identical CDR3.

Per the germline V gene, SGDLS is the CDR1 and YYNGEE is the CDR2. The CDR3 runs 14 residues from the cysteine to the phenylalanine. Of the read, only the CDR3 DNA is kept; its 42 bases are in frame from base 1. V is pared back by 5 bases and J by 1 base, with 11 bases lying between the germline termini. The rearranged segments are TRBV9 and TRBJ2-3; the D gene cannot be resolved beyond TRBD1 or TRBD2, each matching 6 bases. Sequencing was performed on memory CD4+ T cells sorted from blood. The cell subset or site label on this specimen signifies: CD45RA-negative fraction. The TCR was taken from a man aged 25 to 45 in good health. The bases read TGTGCCAGCAGACGGGGGCAAGGCACAGATACGCAGTATTTT. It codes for CASRRGQGTDTQYF. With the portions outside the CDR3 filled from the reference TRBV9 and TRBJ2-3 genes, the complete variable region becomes DSGVTQTPKHLITATGQRVTLRCSPRSGDLSVYWYQQSLDQGLQFLIQYYNGEERAKGNILERFSAQQFPDLHSELNLSSLELGDSALYFCASRRGQGTDTQYFGPGTRLTVL.